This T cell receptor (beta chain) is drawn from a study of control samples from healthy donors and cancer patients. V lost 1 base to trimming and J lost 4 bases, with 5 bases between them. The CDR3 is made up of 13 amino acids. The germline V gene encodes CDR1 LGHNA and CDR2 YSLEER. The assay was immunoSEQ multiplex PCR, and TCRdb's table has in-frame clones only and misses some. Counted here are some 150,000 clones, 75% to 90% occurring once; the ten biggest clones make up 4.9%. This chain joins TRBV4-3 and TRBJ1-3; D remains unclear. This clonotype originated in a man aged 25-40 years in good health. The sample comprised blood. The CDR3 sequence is CASSQVLGNTIYF. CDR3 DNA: TGCGCCAGCAGCCAAGTTCTAGGAAACACCATATATTTT.